The 9 T cell receptor beta chains in this list originate from one sample, sequenced in a study of blood T cells in healthy people across ages. Primed by a sample-barcoded 5' primer and a J-beta primer mix, a second PCR proceeded for roughly 7 to 12 cycles. TCRdb analysed the 5' RACE reads with MiXCR anew, one entry per CDR3 protein. The table includes about 730,000 distinct CDR3 sequences, approximately 39% detected once. The sequenced sample was blood. The origin of the receptors is a woman aged 55-70 years in good health.

This rearrangement joins TRBV12-3 or TRBV12-4 to TRBJ2-5; 13 nucleotides agree with TRBD2. V trimming: 7 bases; J trimming: 13 bases; junction bases outside the gene matches: 18. The CDR3 length is 16 residues. The CDR3: CASTTEWGLAGRKLYF. The CDR3 DNA follows: TGTGCCAGCACCACGGAATGGGGACTAGCGGGGCGGAAGTTGTACTTC.

The rearrangement uses TRBV4-2 and TRBJ1-1; D uncertain. The V gene lost 1 base and the J gene lost 0 bases, with 9 bases spanning the gap. Germline CDR1 LGHNA, CDR2 YNFKEQ. The CDR3 sequence is 15 residues long. Here the CDR3 reads CASSQGSRVNTEAFF. In DNA, the CDR3 is TGTGCCAGCAGCCAAGGTAGTAGGGTGAACACTGAAGCTTTCTTT.

CDR3 DNA sequence: TGCGCCAGCAGCTCGACAACTAGTATCGCCAATGAGCAGTTCTTC. This encodes CASSSTTSIANEQFF. The chain joins TRBV5-1 to TRBJ2-1; possibly TRBD2 for D (5 bases). The CDR3 is 15 residues long. Germline V gives CDR1 SGHRS, CDR2 YFSETQ. The ends were cut back, 3 bases at V and 6 bases at J, with 16 bases in the middle.

V is TRBV29-1 and J is TRBJ2-1, with TRBD1 as a possible D gene (5 bases). Trimming stripped 2 bases from V and 10 bases from J, with 12 bases between. The CDR3 sequence is 12 residues long. Germline V gene sequence: CDR1 SQVTM, CDR2 ANQGSEA. The CDR3 DNA reads TGCAGCGTTGAAAGGTTTCCAGGGGAGCAGTTCTTC. Its protein is CSVERFPGEQFF.

The V gene is TRBV3-1, the J gene TRBJ2-6; TRBD1 might be the D (5 bases). The CDR3 length is 18 residues. Germline loops: CDR1 LGHDT, CDR2 YNNKEL (reference sequence). V gave up 3 bases and J gave up 0 bases, with 15 bases separating them. The CDR3 protein is CASSQWTTWSSGANVLTF. The CDR3 DNA sequence: TGTGCCAGCAGCCAGTGGACAACTTGGAGCTCTGGGGCCAACGTCCTGACTTTC.

In this sample, this clonotype turned up many times. This chain connects TRBV5-1 to TRBJ2-3, with 9 bases identical to TRBD2. Germline loops: CDR1 SGHRS, CDR2 YFSETQ. The CDR3 length is 15 residues. Trimming at V came to 2 bases and at J to 6 bases, leaving 7 bases not matched to a gene. In nucleotides, the CDR3 is TGCGCCAGCAGCTTTAGCGGGGGCCCGAGGGATACGCAGTATTTT. Encoded protein: CASSFSGGPRDTQYF.

This clonotype turned up a few times. The chain uses TRBV4-1 and TRBJ2-5; D gene unclear. The CDR3 length is 14 residues. Looked up from germline, CDR1 is MGHRA and CDR2 is YSYEKL. Trimming removed 0 bases at V and 11 bases at J, with 16 bases between. DNA for the CDR3: TGCGCCAGCAGCCAAGATGTCAGAGGCAGTGAGCAGTACTTC. It is translated as CASSQDVRGSEQYF.

This clonotype turned up a few times. The chain couples TRBV5-1 to TRBJ2-1, with 10 bases matching TRBD2. Germline V lookup: CDR1 SGHRS, CDR2 YFSETQ. V dropped 7 bases and J dropped 6; count of bases not matched to a gene: 7. The CDR3 extends over 14 amino acids. The CDR3 DNA sequence: TGCGCCAGCGAACGAGAGCGGGGGGGCAATGAGCAGTTCTTC. Its protein product is CASERERGGNEQFF.

This chain uses TRBV12-3 or TRBV12-4 with TRBJ2-5; D may be TRBD2 (6 bases). V was pared by 8 bases and J by 11 bases, with 18 bases between. The CDR3 is 12 amino acids. The CDR3 coding sequence is TGTGCCAGCGAGCCGGACGGCGGGGAGCAGTACTTC. This sequence encodes CASEPDGGEQYF.